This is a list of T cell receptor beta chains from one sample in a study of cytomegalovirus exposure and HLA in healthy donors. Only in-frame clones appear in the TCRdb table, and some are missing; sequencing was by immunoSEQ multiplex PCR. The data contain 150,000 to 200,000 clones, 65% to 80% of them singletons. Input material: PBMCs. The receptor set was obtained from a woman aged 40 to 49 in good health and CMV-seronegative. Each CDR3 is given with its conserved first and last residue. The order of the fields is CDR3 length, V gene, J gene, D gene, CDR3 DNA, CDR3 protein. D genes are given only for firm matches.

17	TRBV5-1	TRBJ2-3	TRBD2	TGCGCCAGCAGCTCGTATGGGGAACTAGCGGCCACAGATACGCAGTATTTT	CASSSYGELAATDTQYF
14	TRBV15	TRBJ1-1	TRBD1	TGTGCCACCAGTTCTGGGACAGTGAACACTGAAGCTTTCTTT	CATSSGTVNTEAFF
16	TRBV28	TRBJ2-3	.	TGTGCCAGCAGTATTCCAATAGCGGCATCGTCTGATACGCAGTATTTT	CASSIPIAASSDTQYF
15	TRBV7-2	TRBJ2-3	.	TGTGCCAGCAGCGAACAGCCGTCAAACACAGATACGCAGTATTTT	CASSEQPSNTDTQYF
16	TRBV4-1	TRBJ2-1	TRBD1	TGCGCCAGCAGCCAAGAAGGACAGGGGGCCTACAATGAGCAGTTCTTC	CASSQEGQGAYNEQFF
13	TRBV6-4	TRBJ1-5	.	TGTGCCAGCAGTGGGGGCCCGTTGGAGCCCCAGCATTTT	CASSGGPLEPQHF
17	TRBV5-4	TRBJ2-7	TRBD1	TGTGCCAGCAGCTCGGCCTCCTCCGGGACAGGGTCGAACGAGCAGTACTTC	CASSSASSGTGSNEQYF
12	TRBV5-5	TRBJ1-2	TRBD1	TGTGCCAGCAGCCGGGACAGCTATGGCTACACCTTC	CASSRDSYGYTF
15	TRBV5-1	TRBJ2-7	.	TGCGCCAGCAGCCAAGCAAGGCCGGGGGATTACGAGCAGTACTTC	CASSQARPGDYEQYF
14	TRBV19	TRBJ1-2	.	TGTGCCAGTAGTCCCTGGGACCCCGGGAGAGGCTACACCTTC	CASSPWDPGRGYTF
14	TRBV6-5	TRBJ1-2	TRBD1	TGTGCCAGCAGTTCCGGACAGGGGGTGGATGGCTACACCTTC	CASSSGQGVDGYTF
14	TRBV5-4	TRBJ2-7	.	TGTGCCAGCAGGGTTTGGGGGCGCTCCTACGAGCAGTACTTC	CASRVWGRSYEQYF